This TCR beta chain was recovered during a study of regulatory T cells in long-lasting Graves disease. A word on this clonotype: The antigen remains unidentified.

The study, taken as a whole, reports: Sharing of public clonotypes was greater in persistent patients (roughly 2,600) than in new patients (about 970).

Germline CDR1 is MGHRA and CDR2 is YSYEKL. V was trimmed by 5 bases and J by 3 bases, leaving 13 bases between them. This CDR3 has 14 residues. The time point here: newly diagnosed GD, antithyroid drugs for less than 3 months. PBMC RNA served as the TCR library source. The diagnosis of Graves' disease used American Thyroid Association guidelines. CDR3 regions were amplified by Arm-PCR using iRepertoire HTBI primers to build TCR beta libraries. One entry per CDR3 protein, called by TCRdb with MiXCR from the multiplex PCR reads. In the table there are around 450,000 distinct CDR3 sequences, more than 12% of which are singletons. These data were also filed under a second study, of T cells in Graves' hyperthyroidism and ophthalmopathy.

Sequenced here: peripheral blood mononuclear cells (PBMCs), sampled at new diagnosis, from a patient treated with antithyroid drugs. The sequence was obtained from a woman in her twenties or thirties with Graves disease. The chain has TRBV4-1 and TRBJ1-2; D is perhaps TRBD1 (6 bases). CDR3: CASSAGGGDYGYTF. CDR3 coding DNA: TGCGCCAGCAGCGCTGGAGGGGGGGACTATGGCTACACCTTC.